This passage covers 2 T cell receptor beta chains from one sample sequenced in a study of Ad26.COV2.S vaccination and SARS-CoV-2 variants. TCRdb keeps only in-frame clones here, not all; method: immunoSEQ multiplex PCR. The sample includes hundreds of thousands of clones, 75% to 90% of them seen just once. Treatment of the sample: around 19 received Ad26.COV2.S at low or high dose, single or two shots; 5 received placebo; per-sample allocation not given. The study sampled participants on day 63 after the first vaccine or placebo injection. Sequencing used peripheral blood, obtained in a trial of Ad26.COV2.S vaccine versus placebo. The receptors originated from a person between 18 and 65 years old who received the Ad26.COV2.S COVID-19 vaccine or a placebo.

Note on this clone: The DNA is omitted, as the CDR3 cannot be located on it reliably, and the CDR3 follows TCRdb's listing. This sequence joins TRBV5-4 and TRBJ2-7; the table calls TRBD2, which could not be checked here. Both ends counted, the CDR3 spans 15 residues. The germline V gene has CDR1 SGHNT and CDR2 YYREEE (reference sequence). CDR3 sequence reads: CASSFGPGLTGEQYF.

CDR3 protein: CASSPSDQPQHF. In DNA, the CDR3 is TGTGCCAGCTCACCTTCAGATCAGCCCCAGCATTTT. The chain recombines TRBV18 with TRBJ1-5, with D unclear. V lost 3 bases, J lost 5 bases, and 5 bases lay in between. The CDR3 sequence is 12 residues long. Germline assignment: CDR1 KGHSH and CDR2 LQKENI.